The clone carrying this T cell receptor (beta chain) was seen repeatedly, ten times or more. TCRdb re-called the RT-PCR reads with MiXCR, one entry per CDR3 protein. In the table there are about 74,000 distinct CDR3 sequences, about 26% of which are singletons. The data originate from a study of patients and donors after allogeneic stem cell transplantation. V lost 6 bases, J lost 0 bases, and 7 bases stayed unmatched. The CDR3 runs 15 residues. This clonotype was sampled from a human donor who was either an allogeneic HSCT recipient or a stem cell or donor lymphocyte infusion donor (not recorded which). It is not recorded whose cells these are; they may come from a transplant donor. The chain couples TRBV12-3 or TRBV12-4 to TRBJ2-7, with TRBD1 identical over 8 bases. Input material: blood, either unsorted or a sorted T cell fraction (not recorded which). CDR3 region: CASSPGQGSSYEQYF. Here the CDR3 DNA reads TGTGCCAGCAGCCCCGGACAGGGAAGCTCCTACGAGCAGTACTTC.